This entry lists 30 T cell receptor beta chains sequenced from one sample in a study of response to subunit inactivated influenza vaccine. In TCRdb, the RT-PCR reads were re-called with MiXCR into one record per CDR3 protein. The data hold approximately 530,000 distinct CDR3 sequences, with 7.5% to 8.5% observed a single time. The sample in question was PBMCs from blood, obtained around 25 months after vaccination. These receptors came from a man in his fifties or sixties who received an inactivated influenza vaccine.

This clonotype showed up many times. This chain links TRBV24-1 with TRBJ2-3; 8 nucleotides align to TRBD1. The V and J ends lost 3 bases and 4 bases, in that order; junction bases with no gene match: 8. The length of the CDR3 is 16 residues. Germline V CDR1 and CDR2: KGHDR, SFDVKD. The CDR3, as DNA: TGTGCCACCAGTGATACCAGGACAGGGTCGGCAGATACGCAGTATTTT. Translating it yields CATSDTRTGSADTQYF.

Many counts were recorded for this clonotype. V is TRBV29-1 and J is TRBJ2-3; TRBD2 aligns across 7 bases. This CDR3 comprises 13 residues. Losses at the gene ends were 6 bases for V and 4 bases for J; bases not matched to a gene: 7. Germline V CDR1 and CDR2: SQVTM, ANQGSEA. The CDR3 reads CSVGLVAADTQYF. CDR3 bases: TGCAGCGTCGGACTAGTGGCAGCAGATACGCAGTATTTT.

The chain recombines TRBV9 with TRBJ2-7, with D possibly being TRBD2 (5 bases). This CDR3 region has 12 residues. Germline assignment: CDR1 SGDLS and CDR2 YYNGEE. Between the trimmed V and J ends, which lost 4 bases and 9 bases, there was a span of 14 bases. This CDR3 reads CASSPSGGGQYF. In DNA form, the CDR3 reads TGTGCCAGCAGCCCGAGCGGAGGAGGGCAGTACTTC. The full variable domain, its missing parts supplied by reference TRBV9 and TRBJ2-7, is DSGVTQTPKHLITATGQRVTLRCSPRSGDLSVYWYQQSLDQGLQFLIQYYNGEERAKGNILERFSAQQFPDLHSELNLSSLELGDSALYFCASSPSGGGQYFGPGTRLTVT.

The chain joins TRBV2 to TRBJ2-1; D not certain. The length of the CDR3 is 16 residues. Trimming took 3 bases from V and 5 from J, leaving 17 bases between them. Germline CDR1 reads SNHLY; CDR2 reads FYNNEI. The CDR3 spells CASSDQALPFNNEQFF. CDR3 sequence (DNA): TGTGCCAGCAGTGATCAGGCCCTCCCCTTTAACAATGAGCAGTTCTTC.

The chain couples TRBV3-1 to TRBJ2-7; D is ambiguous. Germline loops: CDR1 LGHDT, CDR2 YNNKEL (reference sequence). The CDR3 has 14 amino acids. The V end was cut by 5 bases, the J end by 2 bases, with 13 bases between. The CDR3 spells CASSADQATYEQYF. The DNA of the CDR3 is TGTGCCAGCAGCGCAGATCAGGCAACCTACGAGCAGTACTTC.

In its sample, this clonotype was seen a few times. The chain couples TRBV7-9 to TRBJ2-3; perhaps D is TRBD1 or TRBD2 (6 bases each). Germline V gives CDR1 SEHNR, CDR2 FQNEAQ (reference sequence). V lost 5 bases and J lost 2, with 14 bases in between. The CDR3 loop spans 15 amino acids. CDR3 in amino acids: CASSLEGHTTDTQYF. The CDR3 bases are TGTGCCAGCAGCCTGGAGGGACATACCACAGATACGCAGTATTTT.

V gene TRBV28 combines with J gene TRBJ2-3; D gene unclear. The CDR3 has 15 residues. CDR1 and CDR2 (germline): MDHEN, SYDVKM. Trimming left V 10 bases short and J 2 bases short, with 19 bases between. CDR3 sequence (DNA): TGTGCCACCCTAACCGTTGGGCTACACACAGATACGCAGTATTTT. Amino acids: CATLTVGLHTDTQYF. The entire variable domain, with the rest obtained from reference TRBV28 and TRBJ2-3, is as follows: DVKVTQSSRYLVKRTGEKVFLECVQDMDHENMFWYRQDPGLGLRLIYFSYDVKMKEKGDIPEGYSVSREKKERFSLILESASTNQTSMYLCATLTVGLHTDTQYFGPGTRLTVL.

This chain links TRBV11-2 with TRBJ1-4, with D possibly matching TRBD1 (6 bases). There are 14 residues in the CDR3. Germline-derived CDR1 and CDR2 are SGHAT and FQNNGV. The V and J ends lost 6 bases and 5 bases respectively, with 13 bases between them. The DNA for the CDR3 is TGTGCCAGCAGAAGCGGGGGCTCAAATGAAAAACTGTTTTTT. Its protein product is CASRSGGSNEKLFF.

CDR3 sequence reads: CASRLTGGQETQYF. CDR3 sequence (DNA): TGTGCCAGCAGATTGACAGGGGGCCAAGAGACCCAGTACTTC. The chain employs TRBV6-2 or TRBV6-3 and TRBJ2-5, with 9 bases fitting TRBD1. The germline CDR1 and CDR2 sequences are MNHEY and SVGEGT. The CDR3 has 14 amino acids. The J segment lost 1 base and the V segment lost 6 bases, leaving 3 bases of the junction unmatched.

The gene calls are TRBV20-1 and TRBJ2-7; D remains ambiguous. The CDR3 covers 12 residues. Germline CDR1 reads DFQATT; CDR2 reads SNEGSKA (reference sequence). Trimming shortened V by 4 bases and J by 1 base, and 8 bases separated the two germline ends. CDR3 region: CSAKPGSYEQYF. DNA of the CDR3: TGCAGTGCTAAACCAGGATCCTACGAGCAGTACTTC.

The CDR3 sequence: CASSLLIPEPTGELFF. CDR3 nucleotide sequence: TGTGCCAGCAGTTTACTGATCCCCGAACCCACCGGGGAGCTGTTTTTT. The chain joins TRBV28 to TRBJ2-2, with D unresolved. Germline V lookup: CDR1 MDHEN, CDR2 SYDVKM. The CDR3 consists of 16 residues. V dropped 2 bases and J dropped 4 bases, with 14 bases sitting between them.

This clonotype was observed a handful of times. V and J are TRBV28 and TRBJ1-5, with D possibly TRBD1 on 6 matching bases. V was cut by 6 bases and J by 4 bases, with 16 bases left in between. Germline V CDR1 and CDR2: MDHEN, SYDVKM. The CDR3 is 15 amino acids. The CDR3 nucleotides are TGTGCCAGCAGCCGAGCGGGGGCGCGAAATCAGCCCCAGCATTTT. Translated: CASSRAGARNQPQHF.

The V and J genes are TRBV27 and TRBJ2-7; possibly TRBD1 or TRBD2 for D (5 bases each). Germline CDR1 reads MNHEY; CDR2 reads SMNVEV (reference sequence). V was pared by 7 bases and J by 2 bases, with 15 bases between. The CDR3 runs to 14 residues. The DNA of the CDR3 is TGTGCCAGCAAGCCATGGGACGCCCCCTACGAGCAGTACTTC. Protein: CASKPWDAPYEQYF.

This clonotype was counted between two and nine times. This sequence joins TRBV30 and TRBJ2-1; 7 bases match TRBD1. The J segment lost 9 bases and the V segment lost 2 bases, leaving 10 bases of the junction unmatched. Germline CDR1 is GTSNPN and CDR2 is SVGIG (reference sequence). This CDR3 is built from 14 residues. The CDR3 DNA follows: TGTGCCTGGAGTTGGGCAGGGGGTTTGGGTGAGCAGTTCTTC. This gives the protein CAWSWAGGLGEQFF.

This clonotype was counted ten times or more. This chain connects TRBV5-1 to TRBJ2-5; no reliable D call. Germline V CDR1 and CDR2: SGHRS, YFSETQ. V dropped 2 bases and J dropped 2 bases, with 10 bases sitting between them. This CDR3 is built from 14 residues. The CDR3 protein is CASSLENTQETQYF. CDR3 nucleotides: TGCGCCAGCAGCTTAGAAAACACTCAAGAGACCCAGTACTTC.

The CDR3 DNA sequence: TGTGCCAGCAGCCCCGGGACTCAGTCCTACGAGCAGTACTTC. This encodes CASSPGTQSYEQYF. The chain couples TRBV7-2 to TRBJ2-7; maybe TRBD2 (6 bases). The CDR3 contains 14 residues. CDR1 is SGHTA, CDR2 FQGNSA, per germline. V was clipped by 5 bases and J by 1 base, with 12 bases between them. Full variable domain (outside the CDR3, taken from reference TRBV7-2 and TRBJ2-7): GAGVSQSPSNKVTEKGKDVELRCDPISGHTALYWYRQSLGQGLEFLIYFQGNSAPDKSGLPSDRFSAERTGGSVSTLTIQRTQQEDSAVYLCASSPGTQSYEQYFGPGTRLTVT.

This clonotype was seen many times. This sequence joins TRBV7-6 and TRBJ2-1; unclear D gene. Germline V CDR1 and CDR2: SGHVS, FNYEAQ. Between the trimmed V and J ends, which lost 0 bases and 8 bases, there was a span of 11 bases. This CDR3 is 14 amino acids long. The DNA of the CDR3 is TGTGCCAGCAGCTTAGCTGGGCTCAAGGATGAGCAGTTCTTC. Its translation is CASSLAGLKDEQFF.

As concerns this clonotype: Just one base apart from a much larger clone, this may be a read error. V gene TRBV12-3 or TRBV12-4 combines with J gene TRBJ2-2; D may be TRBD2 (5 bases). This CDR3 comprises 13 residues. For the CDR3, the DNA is TGTTCCAGCGGACGAGGAGGCACCGGGGAGCTGTTTTTT. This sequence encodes CSSGRGGTGELFF.

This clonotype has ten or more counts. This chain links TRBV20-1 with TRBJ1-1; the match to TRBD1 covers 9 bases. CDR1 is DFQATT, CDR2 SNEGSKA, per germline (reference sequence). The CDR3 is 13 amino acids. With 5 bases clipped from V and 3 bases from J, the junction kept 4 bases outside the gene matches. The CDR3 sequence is CSAAQGADTEAFF. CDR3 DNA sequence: TGCAGTGCTGCACAGGGGGCTGACACTGAAGCTTTCTTT.

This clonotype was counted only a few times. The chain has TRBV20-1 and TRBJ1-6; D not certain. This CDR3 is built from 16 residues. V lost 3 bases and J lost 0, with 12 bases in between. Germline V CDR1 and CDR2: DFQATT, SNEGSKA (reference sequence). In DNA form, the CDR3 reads TGCAGTGCTAGGGTCAGGACGAGCTCCTATAATTCACCCCTCCACTTT. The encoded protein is CSARVRTSSYNSPLHF.

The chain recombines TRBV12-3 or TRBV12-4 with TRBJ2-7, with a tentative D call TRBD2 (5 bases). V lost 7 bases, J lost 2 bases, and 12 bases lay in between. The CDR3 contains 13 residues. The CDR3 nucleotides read TGTGCCAGCACCATCTTCGGGGCCTACGAGCAGTACTTC. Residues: CASTIFGAYEQYF.

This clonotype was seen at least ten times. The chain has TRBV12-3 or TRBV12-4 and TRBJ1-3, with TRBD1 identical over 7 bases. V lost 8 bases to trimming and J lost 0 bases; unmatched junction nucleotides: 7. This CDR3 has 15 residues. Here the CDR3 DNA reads TGTGCCAGCTTCGACAGGGCCTTCTCTGGAAACACCATATATTTT. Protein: CASFDRAFSGNTIYF.

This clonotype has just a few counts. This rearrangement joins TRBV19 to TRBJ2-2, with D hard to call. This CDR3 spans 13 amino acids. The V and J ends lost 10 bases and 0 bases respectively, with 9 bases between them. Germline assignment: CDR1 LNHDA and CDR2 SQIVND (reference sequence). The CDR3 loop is CATRTTNTGELFF. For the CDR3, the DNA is TGTGCCACCCGGACCACGAACACCGGGGAGCTGTTTTTT.

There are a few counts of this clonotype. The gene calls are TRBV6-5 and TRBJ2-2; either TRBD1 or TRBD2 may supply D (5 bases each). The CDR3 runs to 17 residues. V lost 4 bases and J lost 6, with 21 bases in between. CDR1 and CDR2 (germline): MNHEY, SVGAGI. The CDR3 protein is CASSSLSGTSGAGELFF. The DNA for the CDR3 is TGTGCCAGCAGTTCCCTCTCCGGGACCTCAGGCGCCGGGGAGCTGTTTTTT.

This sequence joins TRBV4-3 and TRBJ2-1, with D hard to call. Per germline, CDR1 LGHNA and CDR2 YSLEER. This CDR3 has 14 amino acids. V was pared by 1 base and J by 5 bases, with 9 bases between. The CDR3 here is CASSQGRRNNEQFF. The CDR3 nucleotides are TGCGCCAGCAGCCAAGGACGTCGGAACAATGAGCAGTTCTTC.

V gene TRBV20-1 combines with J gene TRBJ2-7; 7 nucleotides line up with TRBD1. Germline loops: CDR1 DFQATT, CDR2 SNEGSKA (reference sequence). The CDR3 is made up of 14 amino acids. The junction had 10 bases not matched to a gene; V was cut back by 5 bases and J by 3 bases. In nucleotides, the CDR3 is TGCAGTGCTGATCCGGGACAGCGTATCTACGAGCAGTACTTC. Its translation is CSADPGQRIYEQYF.

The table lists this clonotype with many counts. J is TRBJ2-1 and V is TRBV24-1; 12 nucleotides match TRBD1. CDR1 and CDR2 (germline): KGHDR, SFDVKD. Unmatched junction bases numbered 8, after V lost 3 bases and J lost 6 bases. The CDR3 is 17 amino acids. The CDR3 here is CATSDPAGQGALNEQFF. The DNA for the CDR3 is TGTGCCACCAGTGATCCGGCGGGACAGGGGGCTCTCAATGAGCAGTTCTTC.

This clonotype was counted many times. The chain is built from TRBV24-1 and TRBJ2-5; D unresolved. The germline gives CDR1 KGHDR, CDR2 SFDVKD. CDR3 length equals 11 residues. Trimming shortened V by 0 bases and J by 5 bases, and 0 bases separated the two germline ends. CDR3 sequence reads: CATSDLETQYF. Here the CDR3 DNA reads TGTGCCACCAGTGATTTGGAGACCCAGTACTTC.

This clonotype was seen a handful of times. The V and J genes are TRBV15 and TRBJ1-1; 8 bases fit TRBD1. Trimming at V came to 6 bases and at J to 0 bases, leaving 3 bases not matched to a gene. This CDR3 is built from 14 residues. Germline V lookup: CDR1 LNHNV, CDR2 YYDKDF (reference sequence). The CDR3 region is CATSKGQVNTEAFF. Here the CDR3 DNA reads TGTGCCACCAGTAAGGGACAGGTGAACACTGAAGCTTTCTTT.

This chain's CDR3 is CARIFQGVNTEAFF. CDR3 in DNA: TGTGCCAGAATATTTCAGGGGGTGAACACTGAAGCTTTCTTT. The chain uses TRBV6-1 and TRBJ1-1, with 7 bases that match TRBD1. CDR1 MNHNS and CDR2 SASEGT come from the germline V gene. V was pared by 9 bases and J by 0 bases, with 7 bases of the junction left unmatched. The CDR3 runs to 14 residues.